Below are 27 T cell receptor beta chains sequenced from a single sample in a study of T cell responses to AZD1222 COVID-19 vaccine. Libraries were prepared by immunoSEQ multiplex PCR; TCRdb keeps only in-frame clonotypes and omits some of them. There are 130,000 to 150,000 clones in the sample; about nine tenths occur only once, and approximately 3.9% lies in the top ten. The material sequenced was peripheral blood, taken 28 days after the second AZD1222 dose. The receptors were gathered from an adult who received the AZD1222 COVID-19 vaccine.

The chain carries TRBV30 and TRBJ2-7; no reliable D call. This CDR3 spans 11 amino acids. Germline V lookup: CDR1 GTSNPN, CDR2 SVGIG (reference sequence). The germline V and J ends were trimmed by 3 bases and 5 bases, with 8 bases remaining between them. DNA for the CDR3: TGTGCCTGGAGCGAAGCGCACGAGCAGTACTTC. The encoded protein is CAWSEAHEQYF.

CDR3 residues: CASSPKEGNTEAFF. CDR3 in DNA: TGTGCCAGCTCTCCCAAGGAGGGGAACACTGAAGCTTTCTTT. The chain combines TRBV18 with TRBJ1-1, with D unclear. The CDR3 covers 14 residues. Germline values: CDR1 KGHSH, CDR2 LQKENI. Trimming took off 6 bases at V and 1 base at J, with 12 bases between the two ends.

The chain uses TRBV25-1 and TRBJ1-5; D is unresolved. The V gene lost 2 bases and the J gene lost 3 bases, with 11 bases spanning the gap. CDR3 length equals 15 residues. Germline values: CDR1 MGHDK, CDR2 SYGVNS. This CDR3 reads CASSEGGRINQPQHF. In DNA form, the CDR3 reads TGTGCCAGCAGTGAAGGCGGACGGATCAATCAGCCCCAGCATTTT.

The V and J genes are TRBV5-1 and TRBJ1-2; D unresolved. Trimming removed 1 base at V and 0 bases at J, with 13 bases between. Per germline, CDR1 SGHRS and CDR2 YFSETQ. The CDR3 is 16 residues long. CDR3 sequence: CASSLFSEHTNYGYTF. CDR3 nucleotide sequence: TGCGCCAGCAGCTTGTTCTCAGAACATACTAACTATGGCTACACCTTC.

The chain is built from TRBV21-1 and TRBJ1-1; the table's D call TRBD1 went unverified against the DNA. TRBV21-1 is noted as a pseudogene. This CDR3 has 16 amino acids. In DNA, the CDR3 is TGTGCCAGCAGCAAAGAGGGGGGACAGTTGAACACTGAAGCTTTCTTT. Translation: CASSKEGGQLNTEAFF.

The chain employs TRBV6-1 and TRBJ1-4, with TRBD1 matching 8 bases. Germline lookup yields CDR1 MNHNS and CDR2 SASEGT. CDR3 length: 16 residues. V was clipped by 4 bases and J by 7 bases; unmatched bases: 11. The CDR3, as DNA: TGTGCCAGCAGTGCAGGCAGGGGGCGCCTAGGTGAAAAACTGTTTTTT. It translates to CASSAGRGRLGEKLFF.

The V and J genes are TRBV6-5 and TRBJ2-5; D is perhaps TRBD1 (5 bases). The V gene lost 7 bases and the J gene lost 4 bases, with 10 bases spanning the gap. CDR1 and CDR2 from the germline V gene are MNHEY and SVGAGI. The CDR3 has 12 amino acids. The CDR3 coding sequence is TGTGCCAGCAAAGGGGCCGGAGAGACCCAGTACTTC. This translates into CASKGAGETQYF.

This clone was observed a few times. The V gene is TRBV3-1 (or the pseudogene TRBV3-2), the J gene TRBJ2-2; D unresolved. Trimming cost V 3 bases and J 9 bases, with 8 bases left between them. In germline, CDR1 is LGHDT, CDR2 YNNKEL (reference sequence). The CDR3 totals 12 residues. The CDR3 here is CASSQSVRELFF. CDR3 in DNA: TGTGCCAGCAGCCAGTCGGTGCGGGAGCTGTTTTTT.

V gene TRBV5-4 combines with J gene TRBJ2-7, with TRBD2 matching 9 bases. Germline V gives CDR1 SGHNT, CDR2 YYREEE (reference sequence). Trimming cost V 4 bases and J 7 bases; bases outside gene matches: 12. The CDR3 sequence is 15 residues long. In DNA, the CDR3 is TGTGCCAGCAGCGTCTCGGGGGCGGGGGGGCTAGAGCAGTACTTC. Translating it yields CASSVSGAGGLEQYF.

This clone was seen only once. This chain links TRBV5-6 with TRBJ2-4; TRBD2 is a possible D gene (7 bases). Germline V gene sequence: CDR1 SGHDT, CDR2 YYEEEE. The CDR3 loop spans 17 amino acids. The V gene lost 4 bases and the J gene lost 8 bases, with 25 bases spanning the gap. The CDR3 is CASSTDRIDGGGHIQYF. CDR3 sequence (DNA): TGTGCCAGCAGCACCGACCGGATCGATGGGGGGGGGCACATTCAGTACTTC.

V usage is TRBV6-5 and J usage is TRBJ2-5, with 10 positions matching TRBD2. Germline CDR1 reads MNHEY; CDR2 reads SVGAGI. The CDR3 totals 15 residues. The trim removed 5 bases at V and 0 bases at J, leaving 3 bases unmatched. The CDR3 DNA is TGTGCCAGCAGTCGGAGCGGGGGGGACCAAGAGACCCAGTACTTC. The encoded protein is CASSRSGGDQETQYF.

The V gene is TRBV19, the J gene TRBJ1-2; D is uncertain. The CDR3 extends over 13 amino acids. The germline V gene has CDR1 LNHDA and CDR2 SQIVND (reference sequence). V was shortened by 5 bases and J by 8 bases, with 15 bases between the two germline ends. The CDR3 loop reads CASSAEPTKGYTF. CDR3 nucleotide sequence: TGTGCCAGTAGTGCTGAACCGACTAAAGGCTACACCTTC.

The genes are TRBV29-1 and TRBJ1-5, with 12 positions matching TRBD1. This CDR3 is built from 15 residues. V shed 4 bases and J 2 bases; nucleotides not matched to a gene: 3. Germline CDR1 SQVTM, CDR2 ANQGSEA. CDR3 amino acids: CSVVGTGGGNQPQHF. The CDR3 DNA is TGCAGCGTTGTGGGGACAGGGGGCGGCAATCAGCCCCAGCATTTT.

CDR3 protein: CASSSRGQGTDTQYF. DNA of the CDR3: TGCGCCAGCAGCTCCCGGGGACAGGGAACAGATACGCAGTATTTT. J is TRBJ2-3 and V is TRBV5-1; 9 bases are a match to TRBD1. This CDR3 is 15 amino acids long. Germline CDR1 reads SGHRS; CDR2 reads YFSETQ. After removal of 3 bases from V and 3 bases from J, the junction contained 5 bases not matched to a gene.

The rearrangement uses TRBV5-1 and TRBJ2-7; 7 nucleotides align to TRBD2. The CDR3 extends over 15 amino acids. Germline assignment: CDR1 SGHRS and CDR2 YFSETQ. The V and J ends lost 0 bases and 3 bases, in that order; junction bases with no gene match: 6. CDR3 nucleotide sequence: TGCGCCAGCAGCTTGGTAGGGACGGGGGGCTACGAGCAGTACTTC. This gives the protein CASSLVGTGGYEQYF.

V and J are TRBV19 and TRBJ2-2; possibly TRBD1 for D (6 bases). Looked up from germline, CDR1 is LNHDA and CDR2 is SQIVND (reference sequence). CDR3 length: 17 amino acids. V was cut by 1 base and J by 0 bases, with 12 bases left in between. CDR3 nucleotides: TGTGCCAGTAGTATAGGCGCAGGGGCCCCGAACACCGGGGAGCTGTTTTTT. Its protein product is CASSIGAGAPNTGELFF.

The chain recombines TRBV10-3 with TRBJ2-1; TRBD1 might be the D (5 bases). The V end lost 10 bases, the J end lost 4 bases, and 14 bases lay between the germline ends. CDR1 is ENHRY and CDR2 is SYGVKD in the germline V gene. The CDR3 has 13 residues. CDR3 residues: CASSDIGYNEQFF. Here the CDR3 DNA reads TGTGCCAGCTCGGACATTGGGTACAATGAGCAGTTCTTC.

In this sample, this clone turned up once. The chain combines TRBV2 with TRBJ2-5, with D possibly being TRBD1 (5 bases). Germline V lookup: CDR1 SNHLY, CDR2 FYNNEI. Trimming stripped 3 bases from V and 4 bases from J, with 9 bases between. This CDR3 spans 13 amino acids. In nucleotides, the CDR3 is TGTGCCAGCAGTGATCAGGGTAGAGAGACCCAGTACTTC. It specifies CASSDQGRETQYF.

The chain combines TRBV4-1 with TRBJ2-5, with D possibly matching TRBD2 (5 bases). The CDR3 has 12 amino acids. The V end lost 6 bases, the J end lost 5 bases, and 10 bases lay between the germline ends. In germline, CDR1 is MGHRA, CDR2 YSYEKL. In DNA form, the CDR3 reads TGCGCCAGCAGGACTCCGGGGGAGACCCAGTACTTC. This encodes CASRTPGETQYF.

This rearrangement joins TRBV9 to TRBJ2-3; D gene uncertain. CDR1 SGDLS and CDR2 YYNGEE come from the germline V gene. The CDR3 spans 14 residues. The ends were cut back, 0 bases at V and 2 bases at J, with 7 bases in the middle. CDR3: CASSVGPHTDTQYF. CDR3 sequence (DNA): TGTGCCAGCAGCGTAGGCCCCCACACAGATACGCAGTATTTT.

This clone was recorded only once. The J gene is TRBJ1-5, the V gene TRBV19; no firm D call. Germline loops: CDR1 LNHDA, CDR2 SQIVND (reference sequence). V was shortened by 5 bases and J by 1 base, with 9 bases between the two germline ends. The CDR3 length is 14 residues. CDR3 protein: CASSGISSNQPQHF. The CDR3 DNA is TGTGCCAGTAGTGGAATATCCAGCAATCAGCCCCAGCATTTT.

This rearrangement joins TRBV7-6 to TRBJ1-5; 12 bases map to TRBD1. Trimming removed 5 bases from V and 6 bases from J; junction bases left unmatched: 11. Germline V gene sequence: CDR1 SGHVS, CDR2 FNYEAQ. The CDR3 contains 17 residues. The CDR3 DNA is TGTGCCAGCAGCCCCCGGGACAGGGGGCGGAGGGGTCAGCCCCAGCATTTT. Its translation: CASSPRDRGRRGQPQHF.

The chain recombines TRBV7-8 with TRBJ2-1, with 9 bases that match TRBD2. With V trimmed by 4 bases and J by 3 bases, 10 bases remained unmatched. CDR1 and CDR2 (germline): SGHVS, FQNEAQ. CDR3 length: 17 amino acids. CDR3 DNA: TGTGCCAGCAGCTCCGGACCGCTAGCGGGATTCTACAATGAGCAGTTCTTC. This codes for CASSSGPLAGFYNEQFF.

The chain uses TRBV19 and TRBJ1-1; 12 bases are a match to TRBD1. The germline V gene encodes CDR1 LNHDA and CDR2 SQIVND (reference sequence). J gave up 4 bases and V 6 bases, and 3 bases lay outside the gene matches. The CDR3 loop spans 14 amino acids. The CDR3 region is CASSVGQGATEAFF. The CDR3 DNA reads TGTGCCAGTAGCGTGGGACAGGGGGCCACTGAAGCTTTCTTT.

This rearrangement joins TRBV5-5 to TRBJ1-5; D is ambiguous. V was cut by 0 bases and J by 0 bases, with 7 bases left in between. The germline gives CDR1 SGHKS, CDR2 YYEKEE (reference sequence). The CDR3 is 15 residues long. The CDR3, as DNA: TGTGCCAGCAGCTTGGAAGCGTATAGCAATCAGCCCCAGCATTTT. It codes for CASSLEAYSNQPQHF.

The chain joins TRBV7-8 to TRBJ1-5; D is unresolved. Germline V gene data show CDR1 as SGHVS and CDR2 as FQNEAQ. Trimming took 5 bases from V and 0 from J, leaving 11 bases between them. The CDR3 consists of 15 residues. The CDR3 DNA sequence: TGTGCCAGCAGCCTGACGTGGGCTAGCAATCAGCCCCAGCATTTT. Its translation: CASSLTWASNQPQHF.

The chain joins TRBV11-2 to TRBJ1-3; 7 bases align to TRBD1. V lost 5 bases to trimming and J lost 2 bases; unmatched junction nucleotides: 0. The CDR3 is 13 residues long. Per the germline V gene, CDR1 is SGHAT and CDR2 is FQNNGV. CDR3 DNA: TGTGCCAGCAGCACAGGGGCTGGAAACACCATATATTTT. As protein: CASSTGAGNTIYF.